The entry below gives a single T cell receptor (beta chain) sequence along with its context. These data are taken from a study of CD8+ T cells in alopecia areata. Turning to the study itself: Treatment of the treated patients consisted of oral tofacitinib, 5 to 10 mg twice daily.

Documented treatment: oral pan-JAK inhibitor, 5-10 mg twice daily. Extracted RNA was reverse transcribed, and the resulting cDNA served as sequencing template. Profiled with immunoSEQ multiplex PCR; TCRdb holds only in-frame clones, not every one. The repertoire holds fewer than 250,000 clones, with approximately 67% as singletons. Trimming shortened V by 1 base and J by 7 bases, and 13 bases separated the two germline ends. CDR1 is SGHTA and CDR2 is FQGNSA in the germline V gene. The CDR3 extends over 14 amino acids. The clonotype originates from a human donor with alopecia areata. The chain couples TRBV7-2 to TRBJ1-1; D unclear. The sample consisted of CD4+ T cells sorted from blood, taken between weeks 49 and 50, from a patient treated with tofacitinib. The CDR3 region has the DNA TGTGCCAGCAGCTTAGAAGTGGATTTAGGTGAAGCTTTCTTT. Translating it yields CASSLEVDLGEAFF.